The entry below describes one T cell receptor beta chain. The sample is drawn from a study of cytomegalovirus exposure and HLA in healthy donors. The CDR3 has 15 amino acids. The V gene's germline CDR1 is SGHRS and CDR2 YFSETQ. With 4 bases clipped from V and 2 bases from J, the junction kept 4 bases outside the gene matches. Here immunoSEQ multiplex PCR was the method, and the copy in TCRdb shows in-frame clones only, minus some. The data hold 150,000 to 200,000 clones, with about 82% observed a single time. The V call is TRBV5-1, the J call TRBJ1-3, with 9 bases lining up with TRBD1. This TCR derives from a woman under 30 in good health and CMV-seronegative. Sequenced material: PBMCs. This chain's CDR3 is CASSNRGQAGNTIYF. The CDR3 nucleotides read TGCGCCAGCAGCAACAGGGGGCAGGCTGGAAACACCATATATTTT.